The 8 T cell receptor beta chains in this list originate from one sample, sequenced in a study of cytomegalovirus exposure and HLA in healthy donors. The PCR made use of 60 Vbeta and 13 Jbeta primers. This table comes from immunoSEQ multiplex PCR, and its TCRdb copy is limited to in-frame clones, with some not included. This table has 65,000 to 85,000 clones, roughly 88% appearing once. Input material: PBMCs. The receptors derive from a young woman in good health and CMV-seronegative.

The chain employs TRBV30 and TRBJ2-5, with D maybe TRBD1 (5 bases). The better agreement between TRBJ2-7 and the DNA end casts doubt on the J call. The CDR3 consists of 11 residues. CDR1 GTSNPN and CDR2 SVGIG come from the germline V gene (reference sequence). CDR3 residues: CAWTGFHEQYF. The DNA of the CDR3 is TGTGCCTGGACAGGGTTCCACGAGCAGTACTTC.

The rearrangement links TRBV4-1 to TRBJ2-3; TRBD2 matches 8 bases. The CDR3 totals 17 residues. The V gene's germline CDR1 is MGHRA and CDR2 YSYEKL. V lost 1 base, J lost 0 bases, and 6 bases stayed unmatched. In DNA form, the CDR3 reads TGCGCCAGCAGCCAAGGGGGTAGCGGGACGAGCACAGATACGCAGTATTTT. Protein product: CASSQGGSGTSTDTQYF.

This chain links TRBV7-3 with TRBJ2-7; 8 nucleotides agree with TRBD1. Germline CDR1 and CDR2: SGHTA and FQGTGA. CDR3 length: 13 amino acids. The V gene end was trimmed by 10 bases and the J gene end by 4 bases; junction bases not matched to a gene: 9. In DNA form, the CDR3 reads TGTGCCAACCCCACAGGGGGTTCGTACGAGCAGTACTTC. Translation: CANPTGGSYEQYF.

The chain combines TRBV28 with TRBJ2-5, with D possibly being TRBD1 (5 bases). This CDR3 region has 14 residues. Germline V gene data show CDR1 as MDHEN and CDR2 as SYDVKM. The V end was cut by 1 base, the J end by 4 bases, with 10 bases between. CDR3 sequence (DNA): TGTGCCAGCAGTTTATACAGGAGAGGAGAGACCCAGTACTTC. Protein: CASSLYRRGETQYF.

V usage is TRBV4-2 and J usage is TRBJ2-3; a possible D gene is TRBD2 (6 bases). The V and J ends lost 1 base and 3 bases respectively, with 14 bases between them. CDR1 is LGHNA and CDR2 is YNFKEQ in the germline V gene. The CDR3 has 16 amino acids. The CDR3 DNA reads as TGTGCCAGCAGCCAAGGGGCGGGACTCTTAACAGATACGCAGTATTTT. Translating it yields CASSQGAGLLTDTQYF.

The chain couples TRBV15 to TRBJ1-1; 9 bases agree with TRBD1. V lost 3 bases, J lost 11 bases, and 7 bases stayed unmatched. CDR1 and CDR2 (germline): LNHNV, YYDKDF (reference sequence). The CDR3 is made up of 13 amino acids. CDR3 amino acids: CATSRDRGMTAFF. In nucleotides, the CDR3 is TGTGCCACCAGCAGGGACAGGGGAATGACCGCTTTCTTT. The whole variable domain, filled in from reference TRBV15 and TRBJ1-1, reads DAMVIQNPRYQVTQFGKPVTLSCSQTLNHNVMYWYQQKSSQAPKLLFHYYDKDFNNEADTPDNFQSRRPNTSFCFLDIRSPGLGDTAMYLCATSRDRGMTAFFGQGTRLTVV.

V and J are TRBV12-2 and TRBJ1-2. TRBV12-2 is described as a pseudogene. This CDR3 comprises 15 residues. Written as DNA, the CDR3 is TGTGCAAGTCGCTTAGGTGGCGGGGGCAGCTATGGCTACACCTTC. As protein: CASRLGGGGSYGYTF.

This sequence joins TRBV5-1 and TRBJ2-5; 8 positions match TRBD1. The J call may be faulty, since TRBJ2-7 better matches the DNA end. The CDR3 totals 15 residues. Germline-derived CDR1 and CDR2 are SGHRS and YFSETQ. CDR3 in DNA: TGCGCCAGCAGCCCGACACAGGGGGTCTCCTACGAGCAGTACTTC. The encoded protein is CASSPTQGVSYEQYF.